This T cell receptor beta chain is from a study of blood T cell repertoires in COVID-19. Across the study: PBMCs, B-cell-depleted T cells, or T cells were the source of the cDNA or gDNA that made up the material.

Germline loops: CDR1 MGHDK, CDR2 SYGVNS. The CDR3 runs to 15 residues. The V segment lost 8 bases and the J segment 6 bases; nucleotides outside the gene matches: 14. Participants' own reports of clinical history determined their cohort assignment. Participants in the exposed group had met a COVID-19 case in the 2 weeks before joining the study. Per the original methods: From reference gene primer amplification, estimates of nucleated cell counts were derived. Generated by immunoSEQ multiplex PCR, the TCRdb table keeps only in-frame clones and is missing some. Clone size and the V and J calls come from that table; the DNA yielded D and trimming. The sample carries some 320,000 clones, around 84% recorded once.

Sequencing was performed on PBMCs or T cells enriched from blood (not recorded which). This TCR came from a woman in her twenties or thirties who had been exposed to COVID-19. The chain couples TRBV25-1 to TRBJ1-1, with 8 bases lining up with TRBD1. CDR3 residues: CASGQGTTRTAEAFF. Written as DNA, the CDR3 is TGTGCCAGCGGACAGGGTACCACCCGAACGGCTGAAGCTTTCTTT.